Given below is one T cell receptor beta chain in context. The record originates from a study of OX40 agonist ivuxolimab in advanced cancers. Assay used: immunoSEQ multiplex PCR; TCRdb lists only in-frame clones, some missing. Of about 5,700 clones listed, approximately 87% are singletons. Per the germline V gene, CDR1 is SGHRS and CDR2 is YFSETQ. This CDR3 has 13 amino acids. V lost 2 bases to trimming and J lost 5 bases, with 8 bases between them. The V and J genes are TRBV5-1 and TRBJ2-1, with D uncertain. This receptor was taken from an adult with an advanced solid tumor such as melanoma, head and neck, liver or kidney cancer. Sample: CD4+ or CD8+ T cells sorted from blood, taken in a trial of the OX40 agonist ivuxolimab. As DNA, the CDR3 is TGCGCCAGCAGCTTATTACCCAACAATGAGCAGTTCTTC. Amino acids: CASSLLPNNEQFF.